Described below is a single T cell receptor beta chain sequence and its context. The CDR3 totals 16 residues. Losses at the gene ends were 4 bases for V and 4 bases for J; bases not matched to a gene: 9. Germline lookup yields CDR1 SGHRS and CDR2 YFSETQ. Living in under 30 US areas, the participants were between about 18 and 100 years of age. Recovered participants had two consecutive negative NP/OP PCR tests, healthcare professional clearance, or symptom resolution. This specimen comes from a study of blood T cell repertoires in COVID-19. Original methodology: From reference gene primer amplification, estimates of nucleated cell counts were derived. Assay used: immunoSEQ multiplex PCR; TCRdb lists only in-frame clones, some missing. That table gives V, J and clone size, and the DNA gave D and trimming. The table has over 200,000 clones, 80% to 90% seen once.

The chain recombines TRBV5-1 with TRBJ2-2; 8 bases map to TRBD2. The material sequenced was PBMCs or T cells enriched from blood (not recorded which). The sequence was obtained from a man aged 18 to 29 who had recovered from COVID-19. As DNA, the CDR3 is TGCGCCAGCAGCCTCAGCGGGAGTGTCGGCACCGGGGAGCTGTTTTTT. It is translated as CASSLSGSVGTGELFF.